These 5 T cell receptor beta chains were sequenced from one sample in a study of cytomegalovirus exposure and HLA in healthy donors. The PCR made use of 60 Vbeta and 13 Jbeta primers. Profiled with immunoSEQ multiplex PCR; TCRdb holds only in-frame clones, not every one. This repertoire shows approximately 110,000 clones, about 80% found once; its top ten account for 2.6%. Sequencing was performed on PBMCs. These receptors all stem from a man in his forties or fifties in good health and CMV-seropositive.

The chain couples TRBV6-4 to TRBJ2-1; tentative D call: TRBD1 (5 bases). The CDR3 length is 16 residues. V was cut by 0 bases and J by 0 bases, with 9 bases left in between. Germline assignment: CDR1 MRHNA and CDR2 SNTAGT. In DNA form, the CDR3 reads TGTGCCAGCAGTGACTCAGGGGAAGGCTCCTACAATGAGCAGTTCTTC. It yields the protein CASSDSGEGSYNEQFF.

Only a few counts were recorded for this clone. The chain links TRBV29-1 to TRBJ2-5; 8 nucleotides align to TRBD1. CDR1 is SQVTM, CDR2 ANQGSEA, per germline. The V and J ends lost 6 bases and 4 bases, in that order; junction bases with no gene match: 10. This CDR3 region has 14 residues. CDR3 loop: CSVATGVSGETQYF. As DNA, the CDR3 is TGCAGCGTGGCGACAGGGGTTAGTGGAGAGACCCAGTACTTC.

V and J are TRBV6-6 and TRBJ2-5, with unresolved D. This CDR3 is built from 12 residues. The V gene's germline CDR1 is MNHNY and CDR2 SVGAGI (reference sequence). Trimming cost V 5 bases and J 9 bases, with 13 bases left between them. The CDR3 spells CASSGEAYAQYF. The CDR3 DNA reads as TGTGCCAGCAGTGGCGAAGCGTATGCCCAGTACTTC.

The V call is TRBV5-6, the J call TRBJ1-3; TRBD1 agrees at 7 bases. CDR3 size: 16 residues. The ends lost 4 bases at V and 4 bases at J; junction bases unmatched: 11. The V gene's germline CDR1 is SGHDT and CDR2 YYEEEE. CDR3 loop: CASSLDRLESGNTIYF. The CDR3 bases are TGTGCCAGCAGCCTGGACAGGCTAGAATCCGGAAACACCATATATTTT.

The chain is built from TRBV2 and TRBJ2-7, with D possibly TRBD2 on 6 matching bases. CDR1 and CDR2 (germline): SNHLY, FYNNEI. V was cut by 9 bases and J by 1 base, with 10 bases left in between. The CDR3 is made up of 12 amino acids. The CDR3 DNA reads TGTGCCAGTAGGGAGGTTTCCTACGAGCAGTACTTC. Translation gives CASREVSYEQYF.